This TCR beta chain was profiled in a study of T-cell reconstitution after alpha-beta-depleted transplantation in children. General study findings and limits: For some patients, TCRbeta diversity was high at day 60 because of recipient T cells and thymic progenitors that survived. Newly produced T cells mostly accounted for T-cell counts and diversity one year post-transplant. Several hundred expanded graft clones reportedly supplied alpha-beta T cells about two months after transplant.

Trimming took off 0 bases at V and 5 bases at J, with 12 bases between the two ends. This CDR3 contains 15 residues. CDR1 SGDLS and CDR2 YYNGEE come from the germline V gene. Molecular barcoding with unique molecular identifiers was used for the TCRbeta library. TCRdb fed the PCR reads into MiXCR, producing one record per CDR3 protein. The sample includes 700,000 to 950,000 distinct CDR3 sequences, approximately 15% of them seen just once. This clonotype has more than one count but fewer than ten. No antigen is known for it. The sequence was collected from a male patient between 5 and 17 years old who had a stem cell transplant for acute lymphoblastic leukemia, so the T cells may come from the graft donor. This rearrangement joins TRBV9 to TRBJ2-1; perhaps TRBD2 as D (5 bases). Source: PBMCs, mostly from graft donor cells, taken 360 days after TCRalphabeta/CD19-depleted stem cell transplant. CDR3 in DNA: TGTGCCAGCAGCGTAGACCCGGGATTGGACAATGAGCAGTTCTTC. Encoded protein: CASSVDPGLDNEQFF.